Following are 5 T cell receptor beta chains from one sample sequenced in a study of CD8+CD57+ T cells in acquired aplastic anemia. For CDR3 and TCR beta VDJ profiling, genomic DNA was the template used. TCRdb called the reads again in MiXCR, with one record for every CDR3 protein. The sample contains a few hundred thousand distinct CDR3 sequences, around 49% of which appear only once. Patients chosen for sequencing had shown CD8+CD57+ cell expansion by flow cytometry. Sequenced input: sorted CD4+, CD8+, or CD8+CD57+ T cells (not recorded which) from PBMCs. Receptors originate from a human donor with aplastic anemia.

This clonotype was seen many times. The rearrangement links TRBV10-3 to TRBJ1-1; 7 bases align to TRBD1. This CDR3 has 14 amino acids. Trimming cost V 5 bases and J 6 bases; bases outside gene matches: 9. The germline V gene has CDR1 ENHRY and CDR2 SYGVKD. The CDR3 nucleotides read TGTGCCATCAGTCCGGGACAGTCGTTGTCTGAAGCTTTCTTT. Residues: CAISPGQSLSEAFF.

Worth noting for this clonotype: Given a much more abundant clone one base away, this may be a read error. V is TRBV7-2 and J is TRBJ2-7; the D call may be TRBD1 or TRBD2 (7 bases each). CDR3 length: 15 amino acids. Trimming took off 5 bases at V and 5 bases at J, with 19 bases between the two ends. The germline CDR1 and CDR2 sequences are SGHTA and FQGNSA. The CDR3, as DNA: TGTGCCAGCAGCCCCAGACAGGGACTAACCCACGAGCAGTACTTC. This gives the protein CASSPRQGLTHEQYF.

This chain connects TRBV10-2 to TRBJ1-3; the D gene is possibly TRBD1 (6 bases). This CDR3 region has 15 residues. Per germline, CDR1 WSHSY and CDR2 SAAADI. Trimming cost V 2 bases and J 1 base, with 9 bases left between them. The CDR3 loop is CASSERGGSGNTIYF. In nucleotides, the CDR3 is TGCGCCAGCAGTGAGAGAGGGGGATCTGGAAACACCATATATTTT.

This clonotype was counted at least ten times. This chain joins TRBV12-3 or TRBV12-4 and TRBJ1-5, with 8 bases identical to TRBD1. This CDR3 is 15 amino acids long. The trim removed 4 bases at V and 0 bases at J, leaving 2 bases unmatched. The CDR3: CASSWDRLSNQPQHF. The CDR3 DNA reads as TGTGCCAGCAGTTGGGACAGGCTTAGCAATCAGCCCCAGCATTTT.

This clonotype was detected a few times. This chain links TRBV28 with TRBJ1-1; 11 positions agree with TRBD1. Trimming cost V 7 bases and J 6 bases; bases outside gene matches: 7. The CDR3 extends over 14 amino acids. Germline-derived CDR1 and CDR2 are MDHEN and SYDVKM. The CDR3 nucleotides read TGTGCCAGCAAAGGCGGGACAGGGGGACCTGAAGCTTTCTTT. This codes for CASKGGTGGPEAFF.